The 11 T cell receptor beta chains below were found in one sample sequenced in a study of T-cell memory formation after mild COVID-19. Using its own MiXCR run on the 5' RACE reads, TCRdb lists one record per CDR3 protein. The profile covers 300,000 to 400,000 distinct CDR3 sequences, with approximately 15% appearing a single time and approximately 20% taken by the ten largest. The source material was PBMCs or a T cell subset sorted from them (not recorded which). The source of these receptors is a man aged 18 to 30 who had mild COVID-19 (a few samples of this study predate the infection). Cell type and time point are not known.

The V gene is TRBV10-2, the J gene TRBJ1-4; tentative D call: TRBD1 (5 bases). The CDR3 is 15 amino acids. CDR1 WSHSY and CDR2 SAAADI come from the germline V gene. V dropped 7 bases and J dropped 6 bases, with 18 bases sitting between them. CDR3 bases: TGCGCCAGCACCCCGGTTGGGGGGACGGATGAAAAACTGTTTTTT. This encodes CASTPVGGTDEKLFF.

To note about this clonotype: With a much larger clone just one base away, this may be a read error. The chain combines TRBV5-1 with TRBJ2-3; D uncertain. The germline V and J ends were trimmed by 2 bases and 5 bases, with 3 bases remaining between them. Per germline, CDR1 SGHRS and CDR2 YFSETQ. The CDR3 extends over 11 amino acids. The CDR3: CASSFVDTQYF. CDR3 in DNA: TGCGCCAGCAGCTTCGTAGATACGCAGTATTTT.

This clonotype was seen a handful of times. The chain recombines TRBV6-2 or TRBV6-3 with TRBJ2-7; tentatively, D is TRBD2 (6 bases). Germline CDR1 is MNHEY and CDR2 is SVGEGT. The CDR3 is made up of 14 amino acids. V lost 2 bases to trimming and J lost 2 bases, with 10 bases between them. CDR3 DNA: TGTGCCAGCAGTTACCTGGACTACCCCTACGAGCAGTACGTC. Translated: CASSYLDYPYEQYV.

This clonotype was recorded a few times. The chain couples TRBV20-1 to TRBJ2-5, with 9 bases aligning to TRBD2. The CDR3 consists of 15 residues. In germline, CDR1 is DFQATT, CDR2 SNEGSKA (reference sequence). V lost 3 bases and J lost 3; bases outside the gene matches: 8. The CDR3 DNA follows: TGCAGTGCTAGGACCCGGCGACTAGCGGAAGAGACCCAGTACTTC. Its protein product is CSARTRRLAEETQYF.

The DNA of the CDR3 is TGTGCCAGCAGTTTTTTGTTGGGGTTTGGAAACACCATATATTTT. Translated: CASSFLLGFGNTIYF. The chain has TRBV28 and TRBJ1-3; D not resolved. V gave up 3 bases and J gave up 3 bases, with 12 bases separating them. The CDR3 has 15 amino acids. CDR1 and CDR2 from the germline V gene are MDHEN and SYDVKM. Drawing the rest from reference TRBV28 and TRBJ1-3, the complete variable domain is DVKVTQSSRYLVKRTGEKVFLECVQDMDHENMFWYRQDPGLGLRLIYFSYDVKMKEKGDIPEGYSVSREKKERFSLILESASTNQTSMYLCASSFLLGFGNTIYFGEGSWLTVV.

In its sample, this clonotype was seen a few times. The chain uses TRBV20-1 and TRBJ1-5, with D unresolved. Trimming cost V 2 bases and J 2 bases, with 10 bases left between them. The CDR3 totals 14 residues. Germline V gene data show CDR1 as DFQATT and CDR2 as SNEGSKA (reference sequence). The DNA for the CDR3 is TGCAGTGCTAGACTGGAGAGTGGCAATCAGCCCCAGCATTTT. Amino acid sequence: CSARLESGNQPQHF.

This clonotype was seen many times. The CDR3 loop reads CASSPRGRSSYEQYF. As DNA, the CDR3 is TGTGCCAGCTCCCCCCGTGGCCGAAGCTCCTACGAGCAGTACTTC. The chain joins TRBV18 to TRBJ2-7; D gene uncertain. Trimming left V 6 bases short and J 0 bases short, with 15 bases between. The CDR3 consists of 15 residues. Germline V CDR1 and CDR2: KGHSH, LQKENI. The full variable domain, its missing parts supplied by reference TRBV18 and TRBJ2-7, is NAGVMQNPRHLVRRRGQEARLRCSPMKGHSHVYWYRQLPEEGLKFMVYLQKENIIDESGMPKERFSAEFPKEGPSILRIQQVVRGDSAAYFCASSPRGRSSYEQYFGPGTRLTVT.

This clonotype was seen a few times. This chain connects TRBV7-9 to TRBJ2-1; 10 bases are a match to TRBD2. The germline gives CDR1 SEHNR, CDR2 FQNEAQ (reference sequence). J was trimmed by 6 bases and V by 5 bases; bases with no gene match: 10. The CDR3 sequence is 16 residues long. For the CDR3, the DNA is TGTGCCAGCAGCCGATCTAGCGGGGGCCCGGGCAATGAGCAGTTCTTC. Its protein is CASSRSSGGPGNEQFF.

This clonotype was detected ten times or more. The CDR3 sequence is CASSQTGGVYEQYF. The CDR3 nucleotides read TGTGCCAGCAGCCAGACCGGGGGTGTCTACGAGCAGTACTTC. The J gene is TRBJ2-7, the V gene TRBV3-1; D might be TRBD2 (6 bases). The germline V gene encodes CDR1 LGHDT and CDR2 YNNKEL (reference sequence). V was trimmed by 3 bases and J by 3 bases, leaving 12 bases between them. The CDR3 has 14 amino acids.

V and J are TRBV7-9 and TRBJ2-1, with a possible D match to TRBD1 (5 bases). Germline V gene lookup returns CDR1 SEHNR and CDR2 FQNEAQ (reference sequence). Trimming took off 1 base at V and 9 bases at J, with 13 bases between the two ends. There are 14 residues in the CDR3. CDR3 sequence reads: CASSLEQASLEQFF. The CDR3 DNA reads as TGTGCCAGCAGCTTAGAACAGGCGTCCCTTGAGCAGTTCTTC.

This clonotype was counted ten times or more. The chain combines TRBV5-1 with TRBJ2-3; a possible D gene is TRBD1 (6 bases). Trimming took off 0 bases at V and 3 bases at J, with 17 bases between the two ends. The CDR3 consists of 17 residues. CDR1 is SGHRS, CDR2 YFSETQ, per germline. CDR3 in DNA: TGCGCCAGCAGCTTGGAATCCGTGGGGGCGCCTACAGATACGCAGTATTTT. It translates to CASSLESVGAPTDTQYF. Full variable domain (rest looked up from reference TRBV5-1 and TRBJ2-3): KAGVTQTPRYLIKTRGQQVTLSCSPISGHRSVSWYQQTPGQGLQFLFEYFSETQRNKGNFPGRFSGRQFSNSRSEMNVSTLELGDSALYLCASSLESVGAPTDTQYFGPGTRLTVL.